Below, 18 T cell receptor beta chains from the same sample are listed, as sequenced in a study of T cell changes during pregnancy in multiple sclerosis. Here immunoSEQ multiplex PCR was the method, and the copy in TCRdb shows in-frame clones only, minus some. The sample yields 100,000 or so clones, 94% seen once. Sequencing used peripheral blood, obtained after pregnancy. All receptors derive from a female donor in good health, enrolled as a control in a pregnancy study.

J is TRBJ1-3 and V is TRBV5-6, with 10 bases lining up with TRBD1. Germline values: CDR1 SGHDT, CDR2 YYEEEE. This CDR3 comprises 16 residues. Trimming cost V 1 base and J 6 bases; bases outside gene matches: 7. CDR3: CASSLPLGTGENTIYF. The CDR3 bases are TGTGCCAGCAGCTTGCCACTGGGGACAGGGGAAAACACCATATATTTT.

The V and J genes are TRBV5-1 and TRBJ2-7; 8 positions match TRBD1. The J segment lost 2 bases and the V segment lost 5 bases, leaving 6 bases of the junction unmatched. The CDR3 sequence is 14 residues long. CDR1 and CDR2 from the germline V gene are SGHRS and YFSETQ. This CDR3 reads CASRMPGQAYEQYF. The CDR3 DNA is TGCGCCAGCAGGATGCCGGGACAGGCCTACGAGCAGTACTTC.

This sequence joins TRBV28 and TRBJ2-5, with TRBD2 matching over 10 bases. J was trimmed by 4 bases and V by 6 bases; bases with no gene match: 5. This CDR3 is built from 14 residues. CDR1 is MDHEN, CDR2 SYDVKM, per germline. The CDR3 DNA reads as TGTGCCAGCAGCAAAAGACTAGCGGGAGAGACCCAGTACTTC. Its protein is CASSKRLAGETQYF.

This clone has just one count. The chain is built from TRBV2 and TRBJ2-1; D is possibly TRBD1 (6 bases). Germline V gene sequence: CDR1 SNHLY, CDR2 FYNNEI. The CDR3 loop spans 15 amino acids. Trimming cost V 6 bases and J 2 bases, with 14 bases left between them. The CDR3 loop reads CASRDAGVPYNEQFF. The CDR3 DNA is TGTGCCAGCAGAGACGCAGGGGTCCCCTACAATGAGCAGTTCTTC.

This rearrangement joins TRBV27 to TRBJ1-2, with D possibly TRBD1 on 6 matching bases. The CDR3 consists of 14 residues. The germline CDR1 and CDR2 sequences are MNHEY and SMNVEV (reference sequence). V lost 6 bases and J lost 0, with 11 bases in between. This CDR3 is CASRLQGANYGYTF. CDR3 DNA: TGTGCCAGCAGACTACAGGGAGCTAACTATGGCTACACCTTC.

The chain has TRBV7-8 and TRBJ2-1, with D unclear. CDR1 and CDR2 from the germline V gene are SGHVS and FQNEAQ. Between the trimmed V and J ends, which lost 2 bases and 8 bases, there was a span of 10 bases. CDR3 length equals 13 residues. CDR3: CASSLSRLDEQFF. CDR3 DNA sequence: TGTGCCAGCAGCTTATCGCGGTTGGATGAGCAGTTCTTC.

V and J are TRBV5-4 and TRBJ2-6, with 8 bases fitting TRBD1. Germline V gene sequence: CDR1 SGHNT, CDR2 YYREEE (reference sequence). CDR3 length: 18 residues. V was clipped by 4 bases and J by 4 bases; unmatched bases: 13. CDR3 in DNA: TGTGCCAGCAGCCCGGGGGACAGGTCGCCATTCGGGGCCAACGTCCTGACTTTC. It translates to CASSPGDRSPFGANVLTF.

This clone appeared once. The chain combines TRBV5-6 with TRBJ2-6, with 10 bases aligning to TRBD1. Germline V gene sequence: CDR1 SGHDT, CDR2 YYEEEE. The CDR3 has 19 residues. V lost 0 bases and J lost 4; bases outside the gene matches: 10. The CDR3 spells CASSLVSGQGLFGANVLTF. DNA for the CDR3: TGTGCCAGCAGCTTGGTTTCGGGACAGGGGCTGTTCGGGGCCAACGTCCTGACTTTC. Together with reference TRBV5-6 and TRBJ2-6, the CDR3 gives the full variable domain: DAGVTQSPTHLIKTRGQQVTLRCSPKSGHDTVSWYQQALGQGPQFIFQYYEEEERQRGNFPDRFSGHQFPNYSSELNVNALLLGDSALYLCASSLVSGQGLFGANVLTFGAGSRLTVL.

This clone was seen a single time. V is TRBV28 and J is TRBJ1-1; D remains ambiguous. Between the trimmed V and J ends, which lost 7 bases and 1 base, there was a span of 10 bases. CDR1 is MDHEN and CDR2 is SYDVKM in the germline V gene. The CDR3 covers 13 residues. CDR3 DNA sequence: TGTGCCAGCAACTGGCCGGGGAACACTGAAGCTTTCTTT. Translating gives CASNWPGNTEAFF.

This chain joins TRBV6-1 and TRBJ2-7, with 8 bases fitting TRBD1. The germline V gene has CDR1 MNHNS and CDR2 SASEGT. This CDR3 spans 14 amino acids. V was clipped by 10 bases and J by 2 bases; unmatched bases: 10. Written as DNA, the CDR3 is TGTGCCATAAAGGAACAGGGGGGCACCTACGAGCAGTACTTC. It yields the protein CAIKEQGGTYEQYF.

The CDR3 nucleotides read TGTGCCAGCAGCCAACTAGCGGGAGAGGCCAAAAACATTCAGTACTTC. Translation: CASSQLAGEAKNIQYF. The chain recombines TRBV2 with TRBJ2-4; 11 bases are a match to TRBD2. From germline, CDR1 is SNHLY and CDR2 FYNNEI. The CDR3 has 16 amino acids. The V gene end was trimmed by 6 bases and the J gene end by 1 base; junction bases not matched to a gene: 5.

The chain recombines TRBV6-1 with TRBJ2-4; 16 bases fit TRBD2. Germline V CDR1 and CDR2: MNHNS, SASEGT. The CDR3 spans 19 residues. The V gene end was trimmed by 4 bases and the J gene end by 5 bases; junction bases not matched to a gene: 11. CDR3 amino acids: CASSGTGTSGRASENIQYF. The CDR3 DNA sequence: TGTGCCAGCAGTGGAACCGGGACTAGCGGGAGGGCCAGTGAAAACATTCAGTACTTC.

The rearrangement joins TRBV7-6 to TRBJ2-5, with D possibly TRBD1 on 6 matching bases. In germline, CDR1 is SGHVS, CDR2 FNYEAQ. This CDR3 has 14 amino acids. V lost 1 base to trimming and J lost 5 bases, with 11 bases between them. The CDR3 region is CASSLDRVWETQYF. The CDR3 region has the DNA TGTGCCAGCAGCTTAGACAGGGTTTGGGAGACCCAGTACTTC.

The CDR3 DNA is TGTGCCAGCAGTTCCAGAAACGGGGACAATGAGCAGTTCTTC. Translated, it gives CASSSRNGDNEQFF. The chain uses TRBV27 and TRBJ2-1; D is possibly TRBD2 (5 bases). The CDR3 totals 14 residues. In germline, CDR1 is MNHEY, CDR2 SMNVEV (reference sequence). Trimming left V 4 bases short and J 5 bases short, with 12 bases between.

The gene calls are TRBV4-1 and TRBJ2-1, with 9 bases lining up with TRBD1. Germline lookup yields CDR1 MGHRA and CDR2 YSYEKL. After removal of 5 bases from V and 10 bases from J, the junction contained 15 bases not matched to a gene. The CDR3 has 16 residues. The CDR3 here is CASSSRQGGSTGEQFF. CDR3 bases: TGCGCCAGCAGCTCCAGACAGGGGGGTTCCACTGGGGAGCAGTTCTTC.

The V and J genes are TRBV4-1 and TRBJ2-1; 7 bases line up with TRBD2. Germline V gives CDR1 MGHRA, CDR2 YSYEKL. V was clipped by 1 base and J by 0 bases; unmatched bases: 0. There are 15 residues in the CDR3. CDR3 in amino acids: CASSQGDYSYNEQFF. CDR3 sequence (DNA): TGCGCCAGCAGCCAAGGGGACTACTCCTACAATGAGCAGTTCTTC.

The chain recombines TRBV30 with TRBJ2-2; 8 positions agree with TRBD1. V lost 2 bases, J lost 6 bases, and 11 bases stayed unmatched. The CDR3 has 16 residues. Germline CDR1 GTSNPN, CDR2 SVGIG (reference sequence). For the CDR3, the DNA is TGTGCCTGGAGTAGCCGGGACAGGTCCTTCGCCGGGGAGCTGTTTTTT. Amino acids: CAWSSRDRSFAGELFF.

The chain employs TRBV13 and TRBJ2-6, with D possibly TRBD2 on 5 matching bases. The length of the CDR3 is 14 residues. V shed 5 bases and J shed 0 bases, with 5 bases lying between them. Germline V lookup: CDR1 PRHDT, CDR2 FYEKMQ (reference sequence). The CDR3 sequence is CASSEGSGANVLTF. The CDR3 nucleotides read TGTGCCAGCAGCGAGGGCTCTGGGGCCAACGTCCTGACTTTC.